The present T cell receptor beta chain was sequenced within a study of cytomegalovirus exposure and HLA in healthy donors. General study findings and limits: Among the CMV-associated chains, a few were confirmed in vitro as specific for CMV antigens. Later analysis identified around 15,000 TCR beta sequences associated with HLA alleles, using a false discovery rate threshold of 0.05.

The CDR3 sequence is 16 residues long. CDR1 and CDR2 from the germline V gene are LNHDA and SQIVND (reference sequence). The germline V and J ends were trimmed by 7 bases and 2 bases, with 21 bases remaining between them. PCR amplification relied on 60 Vbeta primers (plus 13 Jbeta primers). TCRdb's table, derived via immunoSEQ multiplex PCR, lists solely in-frame clones and lacks some. The repertoire includes 100,000 to 150,000 clones, roughly 75% of them detected once, and about 11% sits in the top ten. A word on this clone: Its antigen is currently unknown.

The chain employs TRBV19 and TRBJ2-7; D possibly corresponds to TRBD1 (6 bases). The receptor was isolated from a man under 40 in good health and CMV-seropositive. The specimen sequenced was PBMCs. Written as DNA, the CDR3 is TGTGCCAGTAAAAGGGGGATCCGGGACCCCCCCTACGAGCAGTACTTC. Its translation is CASKRGIRDPPYEQYF.